Listed below are T cell receptor beta chains from one sample, sequenced in a study of cytomegalovirus exposure and HLA in healthy donors. Generated by immunoSEQ multiplex PCR, the TCRdb table keeps only in-frame clones and is missing some. The repertoire has about 130,000 clones, about 70% of them found once; the top ten carry 3.1%. The sequenced material came from PBMCs. All receptors come from a man aged 35-49 years in good health and CMV-seronegative. The CDR3 runs from the conserved cysteine through the conserved F or W. A D gene is named only where the DNA matches it firmly. Clone size is not always given. Where it is, it says once, few, many or a class for expanded clones.

clone size: .; V gene: TRBV19; D gene: .; J gene: TRBJ2-7; CDR3 DNA: TGTGCCAGTAGTCCCCGGTTCAGGGACGAGCAGTACTTC; CDR3 protein: CASSPRFRDEQYF
clone size: .; V gene: TRBV23-1; D gene: TRBD1; J gene: TRBJ1-5; CDR3 DNA: TGCGCCAGCAGCAAGGACAGGGCTGATCAGCCCCAGCATTTT; CDR3 protein: CASSKDRADQPQHF
clone size: .; V gene: TRBV27; D gene: .; J gene: TRBJ2-7; CDR3 DNA: TGTGCCAGCAGTTTAGGGGCTTCCTACGAGCAGTACTTC; CDR3 protein: CASSLGASYEQYF
clone size: .; V gene: TRBV5-6; D gene: TRBD2; J gene: TRBJ2-2; CDR3 DNA: TGTGCCAGCAGCCTACTAGCGGGGGGAGTTGGCACCGGGGAGCTGTTTTTT; CDR3 protein: CASSLLAGGVGTGELFF
clone size: .; V gene: TRBV9; D gene: .; J gene: TRBJ1-5; CDR3 DNA: TGTGCCAGCAGCGAGGGGGGGAGCAATCAGCCCCAGCATTTT; CDR3 protein: CASSEGGSNQPQHF
clone size: .; V gene: TRBV7-9; D gene: .; J gene: TRBJ2-7; CDR3 DNA: TGTGCCAGCAGCTTAGTTGTAGGATCACAGGCCTACGAGCAGTACTTC; CDR3 protein: CASSLVVGSQAYEQYF
clone size: few; V gene: TRBV7-9; D gene: .; J gene: TRBJ2-2; CDR3 DNA: TGTGCCAGCAGCGGAAAGCGGGCGAACACCGGGGAGCTGTTTTTT; CDR3 protein: CASSGKRANTGELFF
clone size: .; V gene: TRBV10-3; D gene: .; J gene: TRBJ1-1; CDR3 DNA: TGTGCCACAAAACAGGAAGCGAACACTGAAGCTTTCTTT; CDR3 protein: CATKQEANTEAFF
clone size: .; V gene: TRBV30; D gene: TRBD1; J gene: TRBJ2-3; CDR3 DNA: TGTGCCTCCCAGCGGGGATGGGGGACAGGGCATGTAGATACGCAGTATTTT; CDR3 protein: CASQRGWGTGHVDTQYF
clone size: .; V gene: TRBV16; D gene: TRBD1; J gene: TRBJ2-7; CDR3 DNA: TGTGCCAGCCGCAGAGGGACCTCAGGGGGTTCGGAGGAGCAGTACTTC; CDR3 protein: CASRRGTSGGSEEQYF
clone size: .; V gene: TRBV27; D gene: TRBD2; J gene: TRBJ2-1; CDR3 DNA: TGTGCCAGCAGTTCGCTAGCGGGGGTGTACAATGAGCAGTTCTTC; CDR3 protein: CASSSLAGVYNEQFF
clone size: .; V gene: TRBV25-1; D gene: .; J gene: TRBJ2-3; CDR3 DNA: TGTGCCAGCAGTGCGGCAGGAGGCGCCACAGATACGCAGTATTTT; CDR3 protein: CASSAAGGATDTQYF
clone size: .; V gene: TRBV11-3; D gene: TRBD1; J gene: TRBJ1-2; CDR3 DNA: TGTGCCAGCAGCTGGACAGGGGTAAACTACACCTTC; CDR3 protein: CASSWTGVNYTF
clone size: .; V gene: TRBV11-2; D gene: .; J gene: TRBJ2-3; CDR3 DNA: TGTGCCAGCAGCTTACCAGGGGGCACAGATACGCAGTATTTT; CDR3 protein: CASSLPGGTDTQYF
clone size: .; V gene: TRBV6-1; D gene: .; J gene: TRBJ1-4; CDR3 DNA: TGTGCCAGCAGTGAAGACAGGTTAAATGAAAAACTGTTTTTT; CDR3 protein: CASSEDRLNEKLFF
clone size: few; V gene: TRBV29-1; D gene: TRBD2; J gene: TRBJ2-1; CDR3 DNA: TGCAGCGCACAAACTAGCGGGCAGACGGCCAATGAGCAGTTCTTC; CDR3 protein: CSAQTSGQTANEQFF
clone size: few; V gene: TRBV7-2; D gene: TRBD1; J gene: TRBJ1-5; CDR3 DNA: TGTGCCAGCAGCTTAGGGACAGGGGTATTTCAGCCCCAGCATTTT; CDR3 protein: CASSLGTGVFQPQHF
clone size: .; V gene: TRBV6-4; D gene: .; J gene: TRBJ2-3; CDR3 DNA: TGTGCCACCTCGACAGGAGGTTTCGATACGCAGTATTTT; CDR3 protein: CATSTGGFDTQYF